The clone carrying this T cell receptor (beta chain) was observed many times. No antigen is known for it. Trimming pared 5 bases from V and 1 base from J, leaving 11 bases between. The CDR3 is 14 residues long. The data are from a study of blood T cells in healthy people across ages. The study, taken as a whole, reports: With age, beta diversity per million T cells declined roughly linearly, significantly by 40. More naive CD4+ cells and higher diversity were found in long-lived than in aged donors.

PBMCs were isolated at a quantity of at least 6 million per sample. A J-beta primer mix and a sample-barcoded 5' primer were used in a second PCR of about 7 to 12 cycles. Researchers report that a template-switch adaptor with 12 random nucleotides tagged each cDNA molecule. A single record per CDR3 protein comes from TCRdb applying MiXCR to the 5' RACE reads. The sample shows 850,000 or so distinct CDR3 sequences, 29% of them seen only once. This receptor was obtained from a woman aged 80 or older in good health. Sequencing used blood. The chain employs TRBV12-3 or TRBV12-4 and TRBJ1-1; weak D call: TRBD1 (5 bases). The CDR3 reads CASSPRTSNTEAFF. The CDR3 DNA reads as TGTGCCAGCAGTCCTAGGACATCGAACACTGAAGCTTTCTTT.